The 17 T cell receptor beta chains given below trace back to one sample, sequenced in a study of blood T cell repertoires in COVID-19. Produced via immunoSEQ multiplex PCR; TCRdb's table is partial and in-frame only. Among under 75,000 clones listed, about 88% were seen once. Material: peripheral blood. These receptors were collected from a man aged 45-65 years with active COVID-19.

This chain links TRBV3-1 (or the pseudogene TRBV3-2) with TRBJ2-6, with 7 bases aligning to TRBD1. Germline V CDR1 and CDR2: LGHDT, YNNKEL (reference sequence). Germline trimming cut 4 bases from V and 2 bases from J; bases unmatched to any gene: 5. The CDR3 covers 16 residues. This chain's CDR3 is CASSPTGQAGANVLTF. The CDR3 nucleotides read TGTGCCAGCAGCCCGACAGGGCAGGCTGGGGCCAACGTCCTGACTTTC.

The V gene is TRBV6-2 or TRBV6-3, the J gene TRBJ1-1, with 7 bases aligning to TRBD1. The CDR3 has 17 amino acids. J lost 1 base, V lost 6 bases, and 14 bases had no gene match. Germline lookup yields CDR1 MNHEY and CDR2 SVGEGT. DNA of the CDR3: TGTGCCAGCAGCCCGAATCCTTGGGGACAGCAGAACACTGAAGCTTTCTTT. Residues: CASSPNPWGQQNTEAFF.

The J gene is TRBJ1-2, the V gene TRBV11-2; TRBD1 might be the D (6 bases). The CDR3 consists of 13 residues. V was clipped by 1 base and J by 5 bases, with 8 bases between them. CDR1 is SGHAT, CDR2 FQNNGV, per germline. CDR3 sequence reads: CASSLAQGYGYTF. The CDR3 coding sequence is TGTGCCAGCAGCTTAGCACAGGGTTATGGCTACACCTTC.

J is TRBJ1-2 and V is TRBV27; a weak D match, TRBD1 (5 bases). Trimming removed 3 bases at V and 9 bases at J, with 20 bases between. The germline CDR1 and CDR2 sequences are MNHEY and SMNVEV (reference sequence). The CDR3 is made up of 15 amino acids. The CDR3 DNA sequence: TGTGCCAGCAGTTTCGGTCAGGGTAGGACGTCGAGCTACACCTTC. This encodes CASSFGQGRTSSYTF.

The rearrangement uses TRBV25-1 and TRBJ1-4, with 7 bases fitting TRBD1. The CDR3 runs to 15 residues. Losses at the gene ends were 3 bases for V and 0 bases for J; bases not matched to a gene: 1. CDR1 and CDR2 from the germline V gene are MGHDK and SYGVNS. CDR3 loop: CASSETGPTNEKLFF. CDR3 nucleotide sequence: TGTGCCAGCAGTGAGACAGGGCCAACTAATGAAAAACTGTTTTTT.

The gene calls are TRBV6-2 or TRBV6-3 and TRBJ2-3, with 8 positions matching TRBD2. With 4 bases clipped from V and 3 bases from J, the junction kept 6 bases outside the gene matches. Germline CDR1 MNHEY, CDR2 SVGEGT. CDR3 length: 15 residues. CDR3 loop: CASSFLAGVTDTQYF. CDR3 sequence (DNA): TGTGCCAGCAGTTTTCTAGCGGGCGTGACAGATACGCAGTATTTT.

The genes are TRBV11-2 and TRBJ2-3, with 7 positions matching TRBD1. This CDR3 has 16 amino acids. The ends lost 1 base at V and 0 bases at J; junction bases unmatched: 4. Germline V gives CDR1 SGHAT, CDR2 FQNNGV. The CDR3: CASSLARGRSTDTQYF. In DNA, the CDR3 is TGTGCCAGCAGCTTAGCGAGGGGGCGTAGCACAGATACGCAGTATTTT.

The V and J genes are TRBV4-1 and TRBJ2-3, with D perhaps matching TRBD1 (5 bases). Trimming removed 4 bases at V and 3 bases at J, with 17 bases between. The CDR3 is 16 amino acids. Looked up from germline, CDR1 is MGHRA and CDR2 is YSYEKL. Here the CDR3 reads CASSPRLQGETDTQYF. The DNA for the CDR3 is TGCGCCAGCAGCCCCCGGCTTCAGGGTGAGACAGATACGCAGTATTTT.

This sequence joins TRBV6-5 and TRBJ2-4; D is uncertain. This CDR3 is built from 11 residues. Germline V gene lookup returns CDR1 MNHEY and CDR2 SVGAGI. The V and J ends lost 2 bases and 9 bases respectively, with 5 bases between them. CDR3 protein: CASSYASIQYF. The CDR3 DNA reads TGTGCCAGCAGTTACGCGAGCATTCAGTACTTC.

The chain recombines TRBV28 with TRBJ1-3; D remains ambiguous. Germline lookup yields CDR1 MDHEN and CDR2 SYDVKM. V was trimmed by 5 bases and J by 4 bases, leaving 6 bases between them. The CDR3 covers 12 residues. CDR3 in amino acids: CASSVQGNTIYF. CDR3 sequence (DNA): TGTGCCAGCAGTGTACAGGGAAACACCATATATTTT.

The CDR3: CAWSDRGGYNEQFF. The CDR3 bases are TGTGCCTGGAGTGACAGGGGGGGATACAATGAGCAGTTCTTC. This chain uses TRBV30 with TRBJ2-1; tentative D call: TRBD1 (8 bases). The CDR3 covers 14 residues. Trimming cost V 1 base and J 4 bases, with 11 bases left between them. The germline V gene has CDR1 GTSNPN and CDR2 SVGIG (reference sequence).

The rearrangement uses TRBV7-9 and TRBJ2-5; no firm D call. Between the trimmed V and J ends, which lost 1 base and 2 bases, there was a span of 14 bases. The CDR3 length is 16 residues. Germline lookup yields CDR1 SEHNR and CDR2 FQNEAQ (reference sequence). CDR3 region: CASSLGGPTAQETQYF. CDR3 bases: TGTGCCAGCAGCTTAGGAGGCCCTACGGCTCAAGAGACCCAGTACTTC.

The genes are TRBV25-1 and TRBJ2-4; D gene ambiguous. The CDR3 runs 13 residues. The V end was cut by 0 bases, the J end by 10 bases, with 10 bases between. The V gene's germline CDR1 is MGHDK and CDR2 SYGVNS. CDR3: CASSEYGRGIQYF. Here the CDR3 DNA reads TGTGCCAGCAGTGAATATGGCCGCGGAATTCAGTACTTC.

The chain carries TRBV3-1 (or the pseudogene TRBV3-2) and TRBJ2-7; 7 nucleotides align to TRBD1. The CDR3 has 14 amino acids. Germline V gene data show CDR1 as LGHDT and CDR2 as YNNKEL (reference sequence). The V segment lost 2 bases and the J segment 4 bases; nucleotides outside the gene matches: 5. In nucleotides, the CDR3 is TGTGCCAGCAGCCAAATCGGGACAGCGTACGAGCAGTACTTC. It translates to CASSQIGTAYEQYF.

CDR3 DNA: TGTGCCAGCAGCGGATGGACAGGGATAGCCAAAAACATTCAGTACTTC. Amino acid sequence: CASSGWTGIAKNIQYF. This rearrangement joins TRBV11-2 to TRBJ2-4, with TRBD1 matching 8 bases. Germline V CDR1 and CDR2: SGHAT, FQNNGV. The CDR3 sequence is 16 residues long. J was trimmed by 0 bases and V by 5 bases; bases with no gene match: 6.

The gene calls are TRBV5-1 and TRBJ2-5; TRBD2 matches 9 bases. Germline values: CDR1 SGHRS, CDR2 YFSETQ. The CDR3 contains 15 residues. With V trimmed by 1 base and J by 1 base, 2 bases remained unmatched. CDR3 bases: TGCGCCAGCAGCTTGAGGCGGGGGGGCCAAGAGACCCAGTACTTC. Translating gives CASSLRRGGQETQYF.

J is TRBJ2-7 and V is TRBV6-1; 8 positions agree with TRBD1. V was clipped by 1 base and J by 4 bases; unmatched bases: 6. The CDR3 extends over 15 amino acids. The V gene's germline CDR1 is MNHNS and CDR2 SASEGT. CDR3 sequence (DNA): TGTGCCAGCAGTGAAGGGCCAGGGGGCTGGTACGAGCAGTACTTC. This encodes CASSEGPGGWYEQYF.